This TCR beta chain was sequenced for a study of shared clonotypes between healthy human individuals. Looking at the study overall: Plates per donor: three CD4 naive, three CD4 memory, two CD8 naive, one CD8 memory.

Points from the study as a whole: The small donor group covered limited genetic and exposure diversity.

The V gene lost 2 bases and the J gene lost 8 bases, with 12 bases spanning the gap. The CDR3 extends over 13 amino acids. Germline-derived CDR1 and CDR2 are MGHRA and YSYEKL. Details on this clone: Antigen specificity is unknown.

Template for every sorted-subset replicate PCR totaled about 200 ng DNA, tens of thousands of T cell genomes. Repertoires were generated with immunoSEQ multiplex PCR, while TCRdb's copy carries only in-frame clones and drops some. This table holds 2 million to 3 million clones, more than 85% found once. The chain is built from TRBV4-1 and TRBJ1-2; D call uncertain. Sequencing was performed on naive CD4+ T cells from PBMCs. Subset indicated: CD45RA+ positively selected. The TCR comes from a young man in good health. Some clones in this sample may be carry-over from other donors' samples. CDR3 sequence reads: CASSQQVAGGYTF. As DNA, the CDR3 is TGCGCCAGCAGCCAACAGGTTGCAGGAGGCTACACCTTC.